These 30 T cell receptor beta chains originate from one sample sequenced in a study of shared T cell receptors in the human thymus (dated by TCRdb to 2020 to 2022). The library was built by means of the immunoSEQ multiplex PCR assay. In TCRdb, the immuneACCESS table is reduced to in-frame sequences with V and J assigned. These tables do not hold every clone; where another copy was compared, an unresolved V gene accounts for under half, and the others remain unexplained. The sample includes approximately 580,000 clones, with approximately 78% observed a single time. The ten largest clones represent more than 0.01% of the sample. This sample also belongs to another study, concerning human thymus T cells.

The specimen sequenced was thymocytes. These receptors originate from a boy under three years old with a congenital heart defect. Donor details come from another sample of the same person, matched by shared clones.

The rearrangement joins TRBV4-2 to TRBJ1-4, with TRBD1 identical over 10 bases. The CDR3 has 15 residues. The germline gives CDR1 LGHNA, CDR2 YNFKEQ. V trimming: 3 bases; J trimming: 7 bases; junction bases outside the gene matches: 5. The CDR3: CASSQRQGAGEKLFF. As DNA, the CDR3 is TGTGCCAGCAGCCAGAGACAGGGGGCAGGTGAAAAACTGTTTTTT.

This clone was seen only a few times. The chain employs TRBV7-2 and TRBJ1-1; D not certain. This CDR3 is 16 amino acids long. Trimming removed 5 bases from V and 0 bases from J, with 16 bases in between. The V gene's germline CDR1 is SGHTA and CDR2 FQGNSA. The DNA for the CDR3 is TGTGCCAGCAGCCCGAACCGACATGACATGAACACTGAAGCTTTCTTT. It translates to CASSPNRHDMNTEAFF.

This clone was detected only once. The same CDR3 also results from other DNA sequences found in this sample. This rearrangement joins TRBV2 to TRBJ2-1; 11 bases map to TRBD2. CDR1 SNHLY and CDR2 FYNNEI come from the germline V gene. There are 16 residues in the CDR3. The trim removed 4 bases at V and 0 bases at J, leaving 2 bases unmatched. DNA for the CDR3: TGTGCCAGCAGTGCCACTAGCGGGAGCTCCTACAATGAGCAGTTCTTC. As protein: CASSATSGSSYNEQFF.

V and J are TRBV4-2 and TRBJ2-7, with D perhaps TRBD2 (6 bases). Germline-derived CDR1 and CDR2 are LGHNA and YNFKEQ. The CDR3 sequence is 18 residues long. Trimming cost V 3 bases and J 5 bases, with 26 bases left between them. The CDR3 loop is CASSQGSRTNLLCDEQYF. CDR3 sequence (DNA): TGTGCCAGCAGCCAGGGAAGTCGGACTAACCTCTTATGTGACGAGCAGTACTTC.

J is TRBJ1-5 and V is TRBV30, with D maybe TRBD1 (6 bases). The CDR3 runs to 12 residues. The germline CDR1 and CDR2 sequences are GTSNPN and SVGIG (reference sequence). Trimming cost V 5 bases and J 4 bases, with 9 bases left between them. The CDR3 sequence: CAWGQPNQPQHF. Written as DNA, the CDR3 is TGTGCCTGGGGACAGCCTAATCAGCCCCAGCATTTT.

The sample holds one count of this clone. The V gene is TRBV30, the J gene TRBJ2-5, with 8 bases identical to TRBD2. Losses at the gene ends were 4 bases for V and 5 bases for J; bases not matched to a gene: 9. CDR3 length: 14 residues. The germline CDR1 and CDR2 sequences are GTSNPN and SVGIG (reference sequence). The CDR3 DNA is TGTGCCTGGACCCTTAGCGGGACGGGGGAGACCCAGTACTTC. Translating it yields CAWTLSGTGETQYF.

The chain is built from TRBV6-4 and TRBJ2-2; D ambiguous. There are 14 residues in the CDR3. Trimming shortened V by 5 bases and J by 1 base, and 8 bases separated the two germline ends. Germline V CDR1 and CDR2: MRHNA, SNTAGT. CDR3 bases: TGTGCCAGCAGTTTAGAAGTGAACACCGGGGAGCTGTTTTTT. Translating it yields CASSLEVNTGELFF.

The CDR3 sequence: CSVVPWRSGDTQYF. CDR3 DNA sequence: TGCAGCGTTGTTCCGTGGCGGTCCGGGGATACGCAGTATTTT. The genes are TRBV29-1 and TRBJ2-3; D gene ambiguous. Per germline, CDR1 SQVTM and CDR2 ANQGSEA. The length of the CDR3 is 14 residues. The germline V and J ends were trimmed by 4 bases and 6 bases, with 17 bases remaining between them.

The rearrangement links TRBV4-1 to TRBJ1-1; 8 bases agree with TRBD1. The J segment lost 6 bases and the V segment lost 2 bases, leaving 20 bases of the junction unmatched. Germline V CDR1 and CDR2: MGHRA, YSYEKL. The CDR3 has 19 residues. Here the CDR3 reads CASSQYRGQGDPPRPEAFF. CDR3 nucleotide sequence: TGCGCCAGCAGCCAATACCGCGGACAGGGAGACCCTCCACGCCCTGAAGCTTTCTTT.

The CDR3 DNA sequence: TGCGCCAGCAGCCCCGGTGATCGGGGAGCGACTAATGAAAAACTGTTTTTT. The encoded protein is CASSPGDRGATNEKLFF. The chain combines TRBV4-1 with TRBJ1-4; D ambiguous. Germline lookup yields CDR1 MGHRA and CDR2 YSYEKL. The germline V and J ends were trimmed by 4 bases and 2 bases, with 17 bases remaining between them. This CDR3 has 17 amino acids.

The V call is TRBV14, the J call TRBJ2-3, with a weak D call TRBD2 (5 bases). CDR3 length: 14 residues. Per the germline V gene, CDR1 is SGHDN and CDR2 is FVKESK. Trimming pared 0 bases from V and 4 bases from J, leaving 8 bases between. The CDR3 DNA sequence: TGTGCCAGCAGCCAAGAGAAGGAGGCAGATACGCAGTATTTT. Translated: CASSQEKEADTQYF.

The V and J genes are TRBV30 and TRBJ2-7, with 12 bases matching TRBD2. The CDR3 covers 18 residues. V lost 0 bases and J lost 0; bases outside the gene matches: 9. Germline V gene data show CDR1 as GTSNPN and CDR2 as SVGIG (reference sequence). The CDR3 here is CAWSVSGLAGTSSYEQYF. CDR3 nucleotide sequence: TGTGCCTGGAGTGTGTCAGGACTAGCGGGAACGAGCTCCTACGAGCAGTACTTC. Looking up the rest from reference TRBV30 and TRBJ2-7 gives the full variable domain: SQTIHQWPATLVQPVGSPLSLECTVEGTSNPNLYWYRQAAGRGLQLLFYSVGIGQISSEVPQNLSASRPQDRQFILSSKKLLLSDSGFYLCAWSVSGLAGTSSYEQYFGPGTRLTVT.

The chain joins TRBV4-3 to TRBJ1-2, with D unresolved. Trimming removed 3 bases from V and 6 bases from J, with 5 bases in between. Germline V gives CDR1 LGHNA, CDR2 YSLEER. This CDR3 has 11 amino acids. The chain's CDR3 is CASSHGHGYTF. The DNA of the CDR3 is TGCGCCAGCAGCCATGGGCATGGCTACACCTTC.

The V gene is TRBV5-4, the J gene TRBJ2-7; 7 bases line up with TRBD1. CDR1 is SGHNT, CDR2 YYREEE, per germline (reference sequence). This CDR3 has 12 amino acids. After removal of 3 bases from V and 10 bases from J, the junction contained 7 bases not matched to a gene. The CDR3 DNA is TGTGCCAGCAGCTCGGAAGGGGGCCGACAGTACTTC. Translation gives CASSSEGGRQYF. The full variable domain, with the rest looked up from reference TRBV5-4 and TRBJ2-7, is ETGVTQSPTHLIKTRGQQVTLRCSSQSGHNTVSWYQQALGQGPQFIFQYYREEENGRGNFPPRFSGLQFPNYSSELNVNALELDDSALYLCASSSEGGRQYFGPGTRLTVT.

CDR3 nucleotides: TGTGCCCCAAACCGTGTAGCGGGTCCCGGGGATACGCAGTATTTT. This codes for CAPNRVAGPGDTQYF. J is TRBJ2-3 and V is TRBV10-3; 7 positions agree with TRBD2. The ends lost 11 bases at V and 6 bases at J; junction bases unmatched: 17. The germline gives CDR1 ENHRY, CDR2 SYGVKD. The CDR3 covers 15 residues.

The rearrangement joins TRBV28 to TRBJ2-3; perhaps TRBD2 as D (5 bases). From germline, CDR1 is MDHEN and CDR2 SYDVKM. Deletions cut 4 bases from V and 8 bases from J, with 19 bases between. This CDR3 has 15 residues. CDR3 residues: CASSSAFRGSGTQYF. CDR3 DNA: TGTGCCAGCAGTTCTGCTTTCCGGGGTTCAGGTACGCAGTATTTT.

The chain has TRBV6-5 and TRBJ2-1; D remains unclear. Per the germline V gene, CDR1 is MNHEY and CDR2 is SVGAGI. This CDR3 is 12 amino acids long. The ends were cut back, 4 bases at V and 8 bases at J, with 9 bases in the middle. The CDR3 DNA is TGTGCCAGCAGTTCAGAGGAGCATGAGCAGTTCTTC. Translated: CASSSEEHEQFF.

This sequence joins TRBV6-5 and TRBJ2-1; D perhaps matches TRBD2 (6 bases). The germline gives CDR1 MNHEY, CDR2 SVGAGI. Trimming shortened V by 0 bases and J by 1 base, and 10 bases separated the two germline ends. The CDR3 contains 16 residues. This chain's CDR3 is CASSYSRRDSYNEQFF. The CDR3 DNA reads as TGTGCCAGCAGTTACTCAAGGCGGGATTCCTACAATGAGCAGTTCTTC.

This sequence joins TRBV6-5 and TRBJ1-4, with 12 bases that match TRBD1. Germline V gene sequence: CDR1 MNHEY, CDR2 SVGAGI. The CDR3 loop spans 16 amino acids. V lost 2 bases and J lost 8; bases outside the gene matches: 6. The CDR3 DNA is TGTGCCAGCAGTTACGGGACAGGGGGCGCGGGGGAAAAACTGTTTTTT. It specifies CASSYGTGGAGEKLFF.

About this clone: This specimen includes other DNA sequences encoding the same CDR3. The V and J genes are TRBV9 and TRBJ1-5; possible D gene TRBD1, 5 bases. V gave up 0 bases and J gave up 5 bases, with 6 bases separating them. The CDR3 is 13 residues long. Per germline, CDR1 SGDLS and CDR2 YYNGEE. The DNA for the CDR3 is TGTGCCAGCAGCGTAGCGGGGGATCAGCCCCAGCATTTT. Residues: CASSVAGDQPQHF. Filled out from reference TRBV9 and TRBJ1-5, the complete variable domain reads DSGVTQTPKHLITATGQRVTLRCSPRSGDLSVYWYQQSLDQGLQFLIQYYNGEERAKGNILERFSAQQFPDLHSELNLSSLELGDSALYFCASSVAGDQPQHFGDGTRLSIL.

This chain uses TRBV7-4 with TRBJ2-7; TRBD2 agrees at 10 bases. The CDR3 length is 17 residues. Trimming took 4 bases from V and 0 from J; bases not matched to a gene: 9. Germline V gene lookup returns CDR1 SGHVT and CDR2 SQSDAQ. CDR3 region: CASSSMAGLATSYEQYF. CDR3 DNA: TGTGCCAGCAGCTCGATGGCGGGACTAGCGACCTCCTACGAGCAGTACTTC.

The chain is built from TRBV25-1 and TRBJ1-2; 9 positions match TRBD1. The CDR3 spans 13 residues. Germline V gives CDR1 MGHDK, CDR2 SYGVNS. With 7 bases clipped from V and 2 bases from J, the junction kept 2 bases outside the gene matches. Here the CDR3 reads CASTGTGNYGYTF. CDR3 DNA sequence: TGTGCCAGCACCGGGACAGGGAACTATGGCTACACCTTC.

This sequence joins TRBV2 and TRBJ2-3; 12 bases match TRBD2. This CDR3 spans 16 amino acids. The V and J ends lost 5 bases and 4 bases, in that order; junction bases with no gene match: 7. The germline V gene encodes CDR1 SNHLY and CDR2 FYNNEI. The CDR3 DNA reads TGTGCCAGCAGTTACCGGACTAGCGGGAACCCAGATACGCAGTATTTT. Its translation is CASSYRTSGNPDTQYF.

The V call is TRBV6-4, the J call TRBJ2-1, with 7 nucleotides matching TRBD1. The CDR3 totals 12 residues. The trim removed 4 bases at V and 7 bases at J, leaving 1 base unmatched. CDR1 is MRHNA and CDR2 is SNTAGT in the germline V gene. The CDR3 coding sequence is TGTGCCAGCAGTGGGACAGGAAATGAGCAGTTCTTC. As protein: CASSGTGNEQFF.

Points on this clone: At one of its ends the junction is not consistent with the germline gene, which may arise from a read error. Other DNA variants within this sample encode the same CDR3. The V call is TRBV27, the J call TRBJ1-2; the D gene is possibly TRBD1 (6 bases). Germline assignment: CDR1 MNHEY and CDR2 SMNVEV (reference sequence). The CDR3 spans 13 residues. CDR3 in amino acids: CASSPTGNYGYTF. CDR3 DNA: TGTGCCAGCAGCCCTACAGGGAACTATGGCTATACCTTC.

V usage is TRBV4-2 and J usage is TRBJ2-5; 11 nucleotides line up with TRBD2. The length of the CDR3 is 17 residues. The ends lost 0 bases at V and 1 base at J; junction bases unmatched: 4. Germline V CDR1 and CDR2: LGHNA, YNFKEQ. CDR3 residues: CASSQDPGLAAQETQYF. CDR3 nucleotide sequence: TGTGCCAGCAGCCAAGATCCGGGACTAGCGGCCCAAGAGACCCAGTACTTC.

This clone was seen just once. The J gene is TRBJ2-3, the V gene TRBV13; 9 nucleotides align to TRBD2. Losses at the gene ends were 4 bases for V and 1 base for J; bases not matched to a gene: 6. This CDR3 contains 16 residues. CDR1 and CDR2 (germline): PRHDT, FYEKMQ (reference sequence). DNA of the CDR3: TGTGCCAGCAGCTACTTAGCGGGAGACCGCACAGATACGCAGTATTTT. It is translated as CASSYLAGDRTDTQYF.

The chain employs TRBV27 and TRBJ2-1; D possibly corresponds to TRBD1 (6 bases). CDR1 is MNHEY and CDR2 is SMNVEV in the germline V gene (reference sequence). The CDR3 has 13 residues. The V gene lost 8 bases and the J gene lost 5 bases, with 13 bases spanning the gap. The CDR3 bases are TGTGCCAGCCATAACACAGGGAACAATGAGCAGTTCTTC. Translation: CASHNTGNNEQFF.

This chain's CDR3 is CSVEEAGMAQETQYF. In nucleotides, the CDR3 is TGCAGCGTTGAGGAAGCGGGAATGGCCCAAGAGACCCAGTACTTC. The gene calls are TRBV29-1 and TRBJ2-5; 7 bases agree with TRBD2. The CDR3 covers 15 residues. Germline V CDR1 and CDR2: SQVTM, ANQGSEA. The trim removed 3 bases at V and 1 base at J, leaving 8 bases unmatched. Using reference TRBV29-1 and TRBJ2-5 for the parts outside the CDR3, the full variable domain is SAVISQKPSRDICQRGTSLTIQCQVDSQVTMMFWYRQQPGQSLTLIATANQGSEATYESGFVIDKFPISRPNLTFSTLTVSNMSPEDSSIYLCSVEEAGMAQETQYFGPGTRLLVL.

The chain joins TRBV30 to TRBJ1-5; 9 bases agree with TRBD1. Trimming removed 1 base from V and 2 bases from J; junction bases left unmatched: 3. Germline CDR1 GTSNPN, CDR2 SVGIG (reference sequence). There are 15 residues in the CDR3. For the CDR3, the DNA is TGTGCCTGGAGTGGCCGGACAGGGGGCAATCAGCCCCAGCATTTT. It encodes CAWSGRTGGNQPQHF.